The clone carrying this T cell receptor (beta chain) was counted only a few times. What it binds is not known. The ends were cut back, 4 bases at V and 4 bases at J, with 20 bases in the middle. Germline loops: CDR1 SGHKS, CDR2 YYEKEE (reference sequence). The CDR3 extends over 16 amino acids. TCRdb re-called the reads with MiXCR, one entry per CDR3 protein. The sample lists about 890,000 distinct CDR3 sequences; about 33% were seen once. These data come from a study of T cell repertoires in cytomegalovirus infection. Overall study: Recently identified HLA-C-restricted and well-studied HLA-B-restricted CMV epitopes were used. Through public TCR beta signatures, both CMV infection and matching HLA type were indicated. Study observations and caveats: Dominating the ex vivo response were TCR beta clonotypes that were CMV-specific and HLA-C-restricted. Cumulated frequencies of public TCR beta families served to identify carriers of CMV plus the relevant HLA.

V usage is TRBV5-5 and J usage is TRBJ1-2, with D perhaps TRBD1 (5 bases). This TCR derives from a human donor in good health (CMV status not recorded). Some clones in this sample may be carry-over from other donors' samples. Sequenced here: cultured CD8+ T cells from PBMCs, sampled from culture after CMV antigen stimulation. The CDR3, as DNA: TGTGCCAGCAGCCCAACACCCGACAGTTCCTTCTATGGCTACACCTTC. It encodes CASSPTPDSSFYGYTF. The full variable domain, rest sourced from reference TRBV5-5 and TRBJ1-2, is DAGVTQSPTHLIKTRGQQVTLRCSPISGHKSVSWYQQVLGQGPQFIFQYYEKEERGRGNFPDRFSARQFPNYSSELNVNALLLGDSALYLCASSPTPDSSFYGYTFGSGTRLTVV.